This is a list of T cell receptor beta chains from one sample in a study of control samples from healthy donors and cancer patients. Generated by immunoSEQ multiplex PCR, the TCRdb table keeps only in-frame clones and is missing some. The repertoire holds roughly 120,000 clones, with 87% as singletons. Sequences were obtained from blood. These receptors all stem from a young man in good health. CDR3s include the opening cysteine and the closing phenylalanine or tryptophan. Fields, in order: clone size, CDR3 length, V gene, CDR3 protein. Only some rows state a clone size, as once, few, many or a class for expanded clones.

. | 11 | TRBV19 | CAIGSNQPQHF
. | 13 | TRBV6-5 | CASSFGVKSLLHF
few | 14 | TRBV5-8 | CASSFSQGGYGYTF
. | 14 | TRBV19 | CASSMLGSNQPQHF
. | 13 | TRBV24-1 | CATSGTGKAEAFF
. | 17 | TRBV6-6 | CASSRAGAPTMNTEAFF
. | 15 | TRBV13 | CASSLGGRDNSPLHF
few | 13 | TRBV12-3/TRBV12-4 | CARDLGFWSPLHF
. | 12 | TRBV5-1 | CASSLTEYGYTF
. | 13 | TRBV7-3 | CASSPRGNTEAFF
. | 15 | TRBV3-1/TRBV3-2 | CASSQVRDRRNTIYF
. | 15 | TRBV11-3 | CASIPGGANTGELFF
. | 16 | TRBV5-1 | CASSTTGDFERGTQYF
. | 14 | TRBV2 | CASSVLDREVGYTF
. | 14 | TRBV19 | CASSTWDTSSPLHF
. | 18 | TRBV5-1 | CASSYTPAQGSMNTEAFF
. | 14 | TRBV6-1 | CASSESSYNSPLHF
. | 15 | TRBV7-9 | CASSLVYTAQETQYF
. | 14 | TRBV18 | CASSRGAGREKLFF
. | 16 | TRBV30 | CAWARVASSGANVLTF
. | 14 | TRBV18 | CASSNMSGSYEQYF
. | 15 | TRBV10-1 | CASSDPGRVTGELFF
. | 12 | TRBV10-3 | CAIREGGTEAFF
. | 15 | TRBV2 | CASSEARRVDEKLFF
. | 14 | TRBV18 | CASSPRGAQETQYF
. | 13 | TRBV7-3 | CASSRERLDTQYF
. | 13 | TRBV28 | CASSPPGNEKLFF
. | 12 | TRBV25-1 | CASSGDSKTQYF
. | 14 | TRBV11-2 | CASSLGGTTDTQYF
. | 14 | TRBV25-1 | CASSEGQTLYGYTF
. | 15 | TRBV11-2 | CASSPQTGQEAEAFF
. | 12 | TRBV12-3/TRBV12-4 | CASSPPGNTIYF
few | 13 | TRBV10-1 | CASSGDTYTEAFF
. | 15 | TRBV7-2 | CASSLGLGGGAPLHF
. | 12 | TRBV30 | CAWCAARETQYF
. | 13 | TRBV29-1 | CSVASVLNTEAFF
. | 16 | TRBV7-2 | CASSLAGPGASYGYTF
. | 16 | TRBV7-9 | CASSLYLTGRGYEQYF
. | 13 | TRBV5-4 | CASSWGQGNEAFF
. | 13 | TRBV12-3/TRBV12-4 | CASSRLSNQPQHF